The clone carrying this TCR beta chain occurred a few times. Its antigen is as yet unknown. Combining a sample-barcoded 5' primer with a J-beta primer mix, a second PCR ran for about 7 to 11 cycles. TCRdb independently ran MiXCR on the 5' RACE reads; one entry per CDR3 protein. The data show hundreds of thousands of distinct CDR3 sequences, with around a fifth seen just once and about 22% held by the top ten. The data derive from a study of blood T cells in healthy people across ages. Findings of the study overall: More naive CD4+ cells and higher diversity marked long-lived donors relative to aged donors.

The CDR3 spans 10 residues. V was pared by 4 bases and J by 7 bases, with 2 bases between. The V gene's germline CDR1 is SNHLY and CDR2 FYNNEI. Material: blood. The chain recombines TRBV2 with TRBJ2-4, with unresolved D. This receptor was identified in a man between 65 and 80 years old in good health. DNA of the CDR3: TGTGCCAGCAGTGTGAACATTCAGTACTTC. Protein product: CASSVNIQYF.